The 27 T cell receptor beta chains below come from one sample, sequenced in a study of blood T cells in healthy people across ages. Through a sample-barcoded 5' primer and a J-beta primer mix, a second PCR was run for 7 to 11 cycles. TCRdb independently ran MiXCR on the 5' RACE reads; one entry per CDR3 protein. The sample has about 640,000 distinct CDR3 sequences; 58% are singletons. Sequences were obtained from blood. The source of these receptors is a man in his 60s in good health.

This chain joins TRBV3-1 and TRBJ2-7, with D perhaps matching TRBD2 (7 bases). Trimming stripped 4 bases from V and 5 bases from J, with 18 bases between. Germline V gene lookup returns CDR1 LGHDT and CDR2 YNNKEL (reference sequence). The CDR3 covers 15 residues. CDR3 protein: CASSPEGGLRNEQYF. The DNA of the CDR3 is TGTGCCAGCAGCCCCGAGGGGGGGCTAAGAAACGAGCAGTACTTC.

The CDR3 nucleotides read TGTGCCAGCAGCCAAGATCGGCCGACAGGGGGAGAGGATGGCTACACCTTC. This sequence encodes CASSQDRPTGGEDGYTF. The genes are TRBV3-1 and TRBJ1-2; 9 bases agree with TRBD1. After removal of 0 bases from V and 6 bases from J, the junction contained 11 bases not matched to a gene. Germline loops: CDR1 LGHDT, CDR2 YNNKEL (reference sequence). The CDR3 consists of 17 residues.

In this sample, this clonotype turned up many times. This sequence joins TRBV29-1 and TRBJ2-5; D remains ambiguous. The CDR3 runs to 11 residues. The ends were cut back, 2 bases at V and 7 bases at J, with 8 bases in the middle. Germline lookup yields CDR1 SQVTM and CDR2 ANQGSEA. In DNA form, the CDR3 reads TGCAGCGTTGAACCACCGGGGACCCAGTACTTC. It yields the protein CSVEPPGTQYF.

This chain connects TRBV12-3 or TRBV12-4 to TRBJ2-1; 8 bases map to TRBD2. The CDR3 spans 14 residues. The V segment lost 7 bases and the J segment 5 bases; nucleotides outside the gene matches: 7. The CDR3, as DNA: TGTGCCAGCATAGGGCGGGGGGAAAACAATGAGCAGTTCTTC. Protein: CASIGRGENNEQFF.

Note on this clonotype: A read error may be the cause here, since a much bigger clone is one base away. J is TRBJ1-1 and V is TRBV20-1; TRBD1 is a possible D gene (5 bases). CDR3 length: 12 residues. V was shortened by 6 bases and J by 5 bases, with 13 bases between the two germline ends. CDR1 is DFQATT, CDR2 SNEGSKA, per germline (reference sequence). The CDR3 sequence: CSARGTMTEAFF. The CDR3, as DNA: TGCAGTGCCCGAGGGACGATGACTGAAGCTTTCTTT.

This clonotype was counted many times. The gene calls are TRBV4-1 and TRBJ2-5; D possibly uses TRBD1 or TRBD2 (5 bases each). The germline V gene encodes CDR1 MGHRA and CDR2 YSYEKL. The V end lost 2 bases, the J end lost 0 bases, and 13 bases lay between the germline ends. The CDR3 is 16 amino acids. CDR3 residues: CASSQRPGRNQETQYF. CDR3 nucleotides: TGCGCCAGCAGCCAACGCCCGGGACGGAACCAAGAGACCCAGTACTTC.

V gene TRBV7-9 combines with J gene TRBJ1-2; possible D gene TRBD1, 5 bases. Germline V CDR1 and CDR2: SEHNR, FQNEAQ (reference sequence). The V end was cut by 5 bases, the J end by 13 bases, with 17 bases between. The CDR3 consists of 12 residues. This CDR3 reads CASSNYRGACTF. CDR3 nucleotide sequence: TGTGCCAGCAGCAATTACCGCGGGGCGTGCACCTTC.

The V and J genes are TRBV27 and TRBJ1-2; 7 bases are a match to TRBD1. V trimming: 2 bases; J trimming: 3 bases; junction bases outside the gene matches: 3. The CDR3 has 14 residues. From germline, CDR1 is MNHEY and CDR2 SMNVEV (reference sequence). CDR3 residues: CASSLKGAHYGYTF. The CDR3 bases are TGTGCCAGCAGTTTAAAGGGGGCGCACTATGGCTACACCTTC.

This chain uses TRBV7-2 with TRBJ1-6; D gene uncertain. This CDR3 has 17 amino acids. CDR1 and CDR2 from the germline V gene are SGHTA and FQGNSA. V lost 1 base to trimming and J lost 2 bases, with 12 bases between them. The CDR3 nucleotides are TGTGCCAGCAGCTTAGATGGACGCGTGCCCTATAATTCACCCCTCCACTTT. Its protein product is CASSLDGRVPYNSPLHF.

The genes are TRBV20-1 and TRBJ2-5; the match to TRBD2 covers 8 bases. Looked up from germline, CDR1 is DFQATT and CDR2 is SNEGSKA (reference sequence). J was trimmed by 2 bases and V by 3 bases; bases with no gene match: 5. CDR3 length: 14 amino acids. CDR3 in amino acids: CSASGSGRQETQYF. For the CDR3, the DNA is TGCAGTGCTAGCGGCAGCGGGAGACAAGAGACCCAGTACTTC.

The rearrangement joins TRBV6-6 to TRBJ2-2, with TRBD1 matching over 8 bases. CDR1 MNHNY and CDR2 SVGAGI come from the germline V gene (reference sequence). J was trimmed by 6 bases and V by 10 bases; bases with no gene match: 16. The CDR3 loop spans 16 amino acids. The CDR3: CATGMDRVFPAGELFF. The CDR3, as DNA: TGTGCCACTGGGATGGACAGGGTTTTTCCGGCCGGGGAGCTGTTTTTT.

This sequence joins TRBV6-5 and TRBJ2-3; 7 bases agree with TRBD2. CDR3 length equals 15 residues. The V gene's germline CDR1 is MNHEY and CDR2 SVGAGI. V dropped 2 bases and J dropped 4; count of bases not matched to a gene: 6. The CDR3 DNA reads as TGTGCCAGCAGTTACGGGCGACTAGCTGCAGATACGCAGTATTTT. It translates to CASSYGRLAADTQYF.

The V call is TRBV29-1, the J call TRBJ2-3; 10 bases line up with TRBD2. The CDR3 is made up of 16 amino acids. CDR1 and CDR2 from the germline V gene are SQVTM and ANQGSEA. The V and J ends lost 3 bases and 2 bases, in that order; junction bases with no gene match: 8. DNA for the CDR3: TGCAGCGTTGAGCCCCTAGCGGGGGCTAACACAGATACGCAGTATTTT. Translation: CSVEPLAGANTDTQYF.

This clonotype was seen only a few times. The CDR3 bases are TGCGCCAGCAGCTTGGGAGGACAGGGTGGCAATGAGCAGTACTTC. Amino acids: CASSLGGQGGNEQYF. J is TRBJ2-1 and V is TRBV5-1; TRBD1 agrees at 8 bases. The end of the DNA is better explained by TRBJ2-7, so the J call may be wrong. This CDR3 comprises 15 residues. Per germline, CDR1 SGHRS and CDR2 YFSETQ.

This clonotype was picked up a small number of times. The chain joins TRBV9 to TRBJ1-2, with a possible D match to TRBD1 (5 bases). The CDR3 loop spans 13 amino acids. The V end was cut by 3 bases, the J end by 6 bases, with 12 bases between. Per germline, CDR1 SGDLS and CDR2 YYNGEE. Here the CDR3 DNA reads TGTGCCAGCAGCGGCCGGGGCTTGCATGGCTACACCTTC. It yields the protein CASSGRGLHGYTF.

CDR3: CASSSHRATDTQYF. DNA for the CDR3: TGTGCCAGCAGCTCCCATCGGGCCACAGATACGCAGTATTTT. The V call is TRBV7-2, the J call TRBJ2-3; D is uncertain. The CDR3 sequence is 14 residues long. Germline CDR1 is SGHTA and CDR2 is FQGNSA. The V end was cut by 4 bases, the J end by 2 bases, with 10 bases between.

This clonotype appeared a few times. CDR3 amino acids: CAIPDSSRETQYF. The CDR3 DNA is TGTGCCATCCCGGACAGTTCACGGGAGACCCAGTACTTC. The J gene is TRBJ2-5, the V gene TRBV10-3; TRBD1 is a possible D gene (6 bases). The V and J ends lost 8 bases and 5 bases respectively, with 15 bases between them. Germline CDR1 ENHRY, CDR2 SYGVKD. This CDR3 has 13 residues.

The chain links TRBV12-3 or TRBV12-4 to TRBJ2-5, with 10 bases that match TRBD1. Germline trimming cut 4 bases from V and 5 bases from J; bases unmatched to any gene: 7. The CDR3 covers 15 residues. The CDR3 DNA reads TGTGCCAGCAGTTCCAGACAGGGGGCGGGGGAGACCCAGTACTTC. It specifies CASSSRQGAGETQYF.

This clonotype was counted only a few times. The rearrangement links TRBV5-1 to TRBJ2-1; D call uncertain. The V end was cut by 0 bases, the J end by 6 bases, with 10 bases between. Germline values: CDR1 SGHRS, CDR2 YFSETQ. This CDR3 is 14 amino acids long. The CDR3 protein is CASSLGAGTNEQFF. The DNA of the CDR3 is TGCGCCAGCAGCTTGGGGGCCGGAACCAATGAGCAGTTCTTC.

The chain carries TRBV20-1 and TRBJ2-3; TRBD2 matches 9 bases. The CDR3 is made up of 14 amino acids. Germline loops: CDR1 DFQATT, CDR2 SNEGSKA (reference sequence). J lost 2 bases, V lost 4 bases, and 4 bases had no gene match. CDR3 bases: TGCAGTGCTATGGGACTAGCCATCACAGATACGCAGTATTTT. Its translation is CSAMGLAITDTQYF.

The CDR3 DNA sequence: TGTGCCAGCAGCCAAGAAGGGGGCCGAGAGACCCAGTACTTC. This gives the protein CASSQEGGRETQYF. The chain couples TRBV4-2 to TRBJ2-5, with 7 bases identical to TRBD1. The CDR3 consists of 14 residues. J gave up 4 bases and V 0 bases, and 2 bases lay outside the gene matches. Germline V lookup: CDR1 LGHNA, CDR2 YNFKEQ.

The chain recombines TRBV11-2 with TRBJ2-6; D assignment may be TRBD1 or TRBD2 (7 bases each). The CDR3 is 18 residues long. The germline V and J ends were trimmed by 5 bases and 0 bases, with 17 bases remaining between them. Germline CDR1 SGHAT, CDR2 FQNNGV. The CDR3 is CASSPRGGQLSGANVLTF. The DNA of the CDR3 is TGTGCCAGCAGCCCCAGGGGGGGACAGCTCTCTGGGGCCAACGTCCTGACTTTC.

This clonotype was found many times. The chain couples TRBV7-2 to TRBJ2-1; 8 positions match TRBD2. V lost 8 bases, J lost 4 bases, and 10 bases stayed unmatched. Germline V gives CDR1 SGHTA, CDR2 FQGNSA. This CDR3 comprises 15 residues. This chain's CDR3 is CASGNGGGAYNEQFF. CDR3 in DNA: TGTGCCAGCGGAAACGGGGGGGGGGCTTACAATGAGCAGTTCTTC.

V gene TRBV29-1 combines with J gene TRBJ2-5; D may correspond to TRBD1 or TRBD2 (6 bases each). Germline V gene data show CDR1 as SQVTM and CDR2 as ANQGSEA. V lost 4 bases and J lost 1, with 10 bases in between. The CDR3 runs 13 residues. This chain's CDR3 is CSVGGATQETQYF. CDR3 DNA sequence: TGCAGCGTTGGGGGGGCGACCCAAGAGACCCAGTACTTC.

This clonotype was recorded at least ten times. The CDR3 DNA sequence: TGTGCCAGCAAAGGAGGACCCGGGACAGACACTGAAGCTTTCTTT. This sequence encodes CASKGGPGTDTEAFF. V and J are TRBV6-4 and TRBJ1-1; 7 bases agree with TRBD1. The CDR3 runs 15 residues. V was pared by 7 bases and J by 3 bases, with 11 bases of the junction left unmatched. CDR1 and CDR2 (germline): MRHNA, SNTAGT.

This sequence joins TRBV20-1 and TRBJ2-1, with 12 nucleotides matching TRBD2. CDR3 length: 18 amino acids. Germline V CDR1 and CDR2: DFQATT, SNEGSKA (reference sequence). J was trimmed by 0 bases and V by 6 bases; bases with no gene match: 12. The CDR3 here is CSALPTSGGYLSYNEQFF. As DNA, the CDR3 is TGCAGTGCCCTCCCGACTAGCGGGGGATACCTCTCCTACAATGAGCAGTTCTTC.

The V and J genes are TRBV6-2 or TRBV6-3 and TRBJ2-1; D is perhaps TRBD2 (7 bases). The CDR3 runs to 16 residues. Trimming shortened V by 4 bases and J by 7 bases, and 20 bases separated the two germline ends. Germline CDR1 and CDR2: MNHEY and SVGEGT. This chain's CDR3 is CASSFVRGGAGNEQFF. The CDR3 coding sequence is TGTGCCAGCAGTTTTGTGAGGGGGGGCGCCGGGAATGAGCAGTTCTTC.